The present T cell receptor beta chain was sequenced within a study of cytomegalovirus exposure and HLA in healthy donors. V dropped 6 bases and J dropped 6 bases, with 11 bases sitting between them. In germline, CDR1 is PRHDT, CDR2 FYEKMQ (reference sequence). The CDR3 extends over 12 amino acids. As to this clone: As yet, its antigen is unknown.

Study-level points and caveats: About 87% or about 30% of the time was how often most TCR beta V segments were productive, according to an earlier analysis. Among the sequence variants, a highly shared cluster was likely an artifact of sequencing. Near-uniform donor sequencing depth was presumed by presence/absence analyses. HLA restriction was apparent for most CMV-associated TCR beta chains in a later analysis.

The PCR contained 60 Vbeta and 13 Jbeta primers. Generated by immunoSEQ multiplex PCR, the TCRdb table keeps only in-frame clones and is missing some. The table lists 100,000 to 150,000 clones, around 81% of them singletons. This chain connects TRBV13 to TRBJ1-1; tentatively, D is TRBD1 (5 bases). Sample: PBMCs. This sequence originates from a man between 18 and 35 years old in good health and CMV-seronegative. The CDR3 DNA reads as TGTGCCAGCAGAACTGGACATCCTGAAGCTTTCTTT. It codes for CASRTGHPEAFF.